This T cell receptor beta chain derives from a study of cytotoxic CD8 clonotypes in ibrutinib-treated CLL. Study background: Following a median roughly 12 months of treatment, with a range of 6 to 36, response samples were taken.

The CDR3 is 16 amino acids. Germline values: CDR1 SGHDN, CDR2 FVKESK. V lost 2 bases and J lost 4; bases outside the gene matches: 10. Some clones are missing from TCRdb's copy, which holds only in-frame ones; the method was immunoSEQ multiplex PCR. The table shows 300,000 or so clones, with over 55% occurring only once. A note on this clone: The antigen is unknown.

Study conclusions and caveats: The public clonotypes identified were infrequent and showed contraction or stability on treatment. Sustained-remission and progressing patients were not sampled at matched times.

The receptor comes from a human donor with chronic lymphocytic leukemia. The sample here was PBMCs, taken after 36 months of ibrutinib treatment. V gene TRBV14 combines with J gene TRBJ2-5; 7 nucleotides align to TRBD1. This chain's CDR3 is CASSQRGRGPPETQYF. CDR3 DNA sequence: TGTGCCAGCAGCCAAAGGGGAAGGGGGCCTCCAGAGACCCAGTACTTC. Using reference TRBV14 and TRBJ2-5 for the parts outside the CDR3, the full variable domain is EAGVTQFPSHSVIEKGQTVTLRCDPISGHDNLYWYRRVMGKEIKFLLHFVKESKQDESGMPNNRFLAERTGGTYSTLKVQPAELEDSGVYFCASSQRGRGPPETQYFGPGTRLLVL.